The T cell receptor (beta chain) described here comes from a study of early T cells in non-severe SARS-CoV-2 infection. General study findings and limits: Reliance on VDJdb matching favored anti-spike CD8 responses; private and CD4 specificities were missed.

Germline V CDR1 and CDR2: LNHNV, YYDKDF (reference sequence). CDR3 length: 15 residues. V shed 3 bases, J shed 7 bases, and the junction held 6 bases outside the gene matches. A note on this clonotype: Its antigen is still unknown.

Separate cDNA molecules each had unique molecular identifiers attached to them. In TCRdb, the 5' RACE reads were re-called with MiXCR into one record per CDR3 protein. Here the sample spans 120,000 or so distinct CDR3 sequences, around 12% being singletons. V is TRBV15 and J is TRBJ1-6, with TRBD1 matching over 7 bases. This TCR derives from an adult who was a healthcare worker with PCR-confirmed SARS-CoV-2 infection or an uninfected control (not recorded which). This sample comprised whole blood, obtained at baseline. Here the CDR3 reads CATSSSRDRNSPLHF. The CDR3 DNA follows: TGTGCCACCAGCAGTTCCCGGGACAGAAATTCACCCCTCCACTTT.